This TCR beta chain was identified during a study of patients and donors after allogeneic stem cell transplantation. Trimming removed 8 bases at V and 2 bases at J, with 14 bases between. The CDR3 runs 14 residues. TCRdb recomputed calls from the RT-PCR reads with MiXCR, one row per CDR3 protein. The data show some 960,000 distinct CDR3 sequences, more than 15% seen once. This receptor was obtained from a human donor who was either an allogeneic HSCT recipient or a stem cell or donor lymphocyte infusion donor (not recorded which). It is not recorded whose cells these are; they may come from a transplant donor. The V gene is TRBV12-3 or TRBV12-4, the J gene TRBJ2-3, with D possibly being TRBD1 (6 bases). Sequenced input: blood, either unsorted or a sorted T cell fraction (not recorded which). Here the CDR3 reads CASQDRTATDTQYF. For the CDR3, the DNA is TGTGCCAGCCAAGATCGGACAGCCACAGATACGCAGTATTTT.